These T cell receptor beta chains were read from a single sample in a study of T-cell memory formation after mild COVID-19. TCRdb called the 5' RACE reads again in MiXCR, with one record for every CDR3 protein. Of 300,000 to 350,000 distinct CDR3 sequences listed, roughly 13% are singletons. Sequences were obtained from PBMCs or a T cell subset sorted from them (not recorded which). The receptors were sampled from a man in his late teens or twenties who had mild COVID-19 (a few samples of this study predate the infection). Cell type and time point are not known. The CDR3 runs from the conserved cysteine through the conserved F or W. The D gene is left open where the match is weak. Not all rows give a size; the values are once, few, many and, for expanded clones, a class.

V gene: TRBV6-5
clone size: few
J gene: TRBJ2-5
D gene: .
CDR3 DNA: TGTGCCAGCAGTTACTCGAATATTAGATGGGAAGAGACCCAGTACTTC
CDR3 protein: CASSYSNIRWEETQYF

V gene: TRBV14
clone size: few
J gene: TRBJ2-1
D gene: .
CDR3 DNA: TGTGCCAGCAGCCAAGGGGGGGGGCCCTCCTACAATGAGCAGTTCTTC
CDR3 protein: CASSQGGGPSYNEQFF

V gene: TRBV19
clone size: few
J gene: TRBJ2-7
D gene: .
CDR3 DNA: TGTGCCAGGCCGGGACCCAACTATTCCTACGAGCAGTACTTC
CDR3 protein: CARPGPNYSYEQYF

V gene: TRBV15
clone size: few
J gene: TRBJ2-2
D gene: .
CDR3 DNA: TGTGCCACCAGCAGCCGATTGGATATCACCGGGGAGCTGTTTTTT
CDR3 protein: CATSSRLDITGELFF

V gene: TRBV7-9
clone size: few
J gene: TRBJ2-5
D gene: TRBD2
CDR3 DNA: TGTGCCAGCAGCTTTTTCGGCCGTCTAGCGGGTCAGGTAGAGACCCAGTACTTC
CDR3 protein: CASSFFGRLAGQVETQYF

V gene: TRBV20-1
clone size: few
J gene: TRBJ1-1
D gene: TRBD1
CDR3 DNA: TGCAGTGCTAAAACAGGGGGGGGCACTGAAGCTTTCTTT
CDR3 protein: CSAKTGGGTEAFF

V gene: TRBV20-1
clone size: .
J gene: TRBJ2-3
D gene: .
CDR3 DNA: TGCAGTGCTAGAGTGGAAAGCACAGATACGCAGTATTTT
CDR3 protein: CSARVESTDTQYF

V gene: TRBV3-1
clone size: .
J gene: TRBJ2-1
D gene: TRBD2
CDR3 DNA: TGTGCCAGCAGCCCGAGCGGGGGGCCGCTTAGTGAGCAGTTCTTC
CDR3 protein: CASSPSGGPLSEQFF

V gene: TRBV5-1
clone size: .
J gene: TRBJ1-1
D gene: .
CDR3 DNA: TGCGCCAGCAGCTTAACCCCGGAGACAATGAGGAACACTGAAGCTTTCTTT
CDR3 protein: CASSLTPETMRNTEAFF

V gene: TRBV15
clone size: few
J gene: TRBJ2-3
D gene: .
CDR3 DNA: TGTGCCACCAGCAGAGAGGGGACTTCAGATACGCAGTATTTT
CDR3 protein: CATSREGTSDTQYF

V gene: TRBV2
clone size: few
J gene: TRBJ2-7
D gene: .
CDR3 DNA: TGTGCCAGCAGTGAAGCTCAGATCCACGAGCAGTACTTC
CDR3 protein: CASSEAQIHEQYF

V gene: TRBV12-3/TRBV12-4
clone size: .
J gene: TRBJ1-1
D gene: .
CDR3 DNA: TGTGCCAGCAGTACAGGGTTAGTGAACACTGAAGCTTTCTTT
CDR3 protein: CASSTGLVNTEAFF

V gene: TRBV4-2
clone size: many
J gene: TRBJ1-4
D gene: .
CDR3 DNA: TGTGCCAGCAGCCCCCAGGCAACTAATGAAAAACTGTTTTTT
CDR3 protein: CASSPQATNEKLFF

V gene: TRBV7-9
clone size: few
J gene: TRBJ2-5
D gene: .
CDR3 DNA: TGTGCCAGCAGCTCCCGACCGACAATCCCCCAAGAGACCCAGTACTTC
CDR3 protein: CASSSRPTIPQETQYF

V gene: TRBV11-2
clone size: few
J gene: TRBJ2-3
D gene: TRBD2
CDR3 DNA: TGTGCCAGCAGCTTAGTATCGCCCAGGACTAGCGGATCCAGCACAAATACGCAGTATTTT
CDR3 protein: CASSLVSPRTSGSSTNTQYF

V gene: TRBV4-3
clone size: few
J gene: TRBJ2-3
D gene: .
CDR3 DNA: TGCGCCAGCAGCCGAACCCCAGGGAGAGATACGCAGTATTTT
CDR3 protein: CASSRTPGRDTQYF

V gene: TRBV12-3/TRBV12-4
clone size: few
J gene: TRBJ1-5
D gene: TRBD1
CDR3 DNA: TGTGCCAGTCAGGGGGCAGGGCGCAATCAGCCCCAGCATTTT
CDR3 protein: CASQGAGRNQPQHF

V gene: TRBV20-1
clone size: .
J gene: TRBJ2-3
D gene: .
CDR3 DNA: TGCAGTGCCAGACGGCGCACAGATACGCAGTATTTT
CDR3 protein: CSARRRTDTQYF

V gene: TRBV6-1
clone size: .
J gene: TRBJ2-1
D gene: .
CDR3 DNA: TGTGCCAGCAGTGTAAGGAGGTTGCAGTTCTTC
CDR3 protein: CASSVRRLQFF

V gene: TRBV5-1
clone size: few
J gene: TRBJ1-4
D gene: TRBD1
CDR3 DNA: TGCGCCAGCAGCGGGACAGACAATGAAAAACTGTTTTTT
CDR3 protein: CASSGTDNEKLFF

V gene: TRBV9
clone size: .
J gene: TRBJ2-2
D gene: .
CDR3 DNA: TGTGCCAGCAGCGCCGGGACGCTTTTCACCGGGGAGCTGTTTTTT
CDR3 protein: CASSAGTLFTGELFF

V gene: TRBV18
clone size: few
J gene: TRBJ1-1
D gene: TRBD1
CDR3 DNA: TGTGCCAGCTCACCCGGGACAGTGGGGGTGAACACTGAAGCTTTCTTT
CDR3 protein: CASSPGTVGVNTEAFF

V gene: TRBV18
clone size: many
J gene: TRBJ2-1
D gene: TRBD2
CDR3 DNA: TGTGCCAGCTCACCCTTAGCGGGGGGGAACTACAATGAGCAGTTCTTC
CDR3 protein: CASSPLAGGNYNEQFF

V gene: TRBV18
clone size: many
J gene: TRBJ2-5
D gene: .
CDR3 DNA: TGTGCCAGCTCACGAGGCCAAGAGACCCAGTACTTC
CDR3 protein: CASSRGQETQYF

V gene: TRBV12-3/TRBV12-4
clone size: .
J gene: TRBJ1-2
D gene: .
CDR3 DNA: TGTGCCAGCAGGGAGACAGCCACCACCTATGGCTACACCTTC
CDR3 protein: CASRETATTYGYTF

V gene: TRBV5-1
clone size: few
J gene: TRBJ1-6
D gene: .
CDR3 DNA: TGCGCCAGCAGCTTGGAGGCAGGGAATTTGGCCCTCCACTTT
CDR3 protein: CASSLEAGNLALHF

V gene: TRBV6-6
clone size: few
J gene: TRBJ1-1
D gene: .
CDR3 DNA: TGTGCCAGCAGTTACGGGGGGTGGGTGTTCACTGAAGCTTTCTTT
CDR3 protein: CASSYGGWVFTEAFF

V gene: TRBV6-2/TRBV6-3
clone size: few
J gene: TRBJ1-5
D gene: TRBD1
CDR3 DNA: TGTGCCAGCAGTTACGGACAGGGGGCGAGGGCCCATAGCAATCAGCCCCAGCATTTT
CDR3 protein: CASSYGQGARAHSNQPQHF

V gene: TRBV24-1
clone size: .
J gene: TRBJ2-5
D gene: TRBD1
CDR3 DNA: TGTGCCACCAGCCACACCGGGACAGGTCAAGAGACCCAGTACTTC
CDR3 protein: CATSHTGTGQETQYF

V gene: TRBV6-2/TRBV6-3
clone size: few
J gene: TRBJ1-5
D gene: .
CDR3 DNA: TGTGCCAGCAGTTATGAGGGCGATCAGCCCCAGCATTTT
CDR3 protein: CASSYEGDQPQHF

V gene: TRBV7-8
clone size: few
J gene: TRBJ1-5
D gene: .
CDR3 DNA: TGTGCCAGCAGCTTAAGGTTCGATCAGCCCCAGCATTTT
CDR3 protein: CASSLRFDQPQHF

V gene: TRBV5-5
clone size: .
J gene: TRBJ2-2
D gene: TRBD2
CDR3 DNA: TGTGCCAGCAAGCGGCGGGCTGAGGCGGGGGGGAACACCGGGGAGCTGTTTTTT
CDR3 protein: CASKRRAEAGGNTGELFF

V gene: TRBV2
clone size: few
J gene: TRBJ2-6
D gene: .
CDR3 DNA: TGTGCCAGCAGAGTACAGGGCTCTGGGGCCAACGTCCTGACTTTC
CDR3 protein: CASRVQGSGANVLTF

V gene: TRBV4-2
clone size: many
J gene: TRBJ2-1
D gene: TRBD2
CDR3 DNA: TGTGCCAGCAGCCCCTTAAACCTAGCGGGGGAACACAATGAGCAGTTCTTC
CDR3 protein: CASSPLNLAGEHNEQFF

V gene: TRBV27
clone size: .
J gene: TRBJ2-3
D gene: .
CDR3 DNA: TGTGCCAGCAGTTTCGGTAGTCGAGATACGCAGTATTTT
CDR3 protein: CASSFGSRDTQYF

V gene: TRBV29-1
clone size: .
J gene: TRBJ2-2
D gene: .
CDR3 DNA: TGCAGCGTTGTTGATACAGGGATGGAAACCGGGGAGCTGTTTTTT
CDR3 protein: CSVVDTGMETGELFF

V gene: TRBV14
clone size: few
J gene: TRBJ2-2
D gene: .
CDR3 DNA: TGTGCCAGCAGCCAAGTTTCAACAGCTTACACCGGGGAGCTGTTTTTT
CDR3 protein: CASSQVSTAYTGELFF

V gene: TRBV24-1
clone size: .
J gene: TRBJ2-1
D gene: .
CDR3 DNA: TGTGCCACCAGTGATTTTGAACAGGGTGGTGAGCAGTTCTTC
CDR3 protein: CATSDFEQGGEQFF

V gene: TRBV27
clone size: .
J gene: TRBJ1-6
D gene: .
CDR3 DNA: TGTGCCAGCAGTGGCACCTGGCGGACACCCCTCCACTTT
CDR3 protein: CASSGTWRTPLHF

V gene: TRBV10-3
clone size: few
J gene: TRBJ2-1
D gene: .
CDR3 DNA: TGTGCCATCGGTCAGCGGTACAATGAGCAGTTCTTC
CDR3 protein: CAIGQRYNEQFF

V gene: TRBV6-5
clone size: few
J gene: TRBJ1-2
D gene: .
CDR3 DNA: TGTGCCAGCAGTTACTCCGGCCGCTCTGGTGGCTACACCTTC
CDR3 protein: CASSYSGRSGGYTF

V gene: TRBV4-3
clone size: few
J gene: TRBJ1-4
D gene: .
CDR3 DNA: TGCGCCAGCAGCCAAAAAGCAACTAATGAAAAACTGTTTTTT
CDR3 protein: CASSQKATNEKLFF

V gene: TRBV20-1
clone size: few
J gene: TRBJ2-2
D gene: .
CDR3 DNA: TGCAGTGCTAGAGATCTGGCCCAGAGGACCGGGGAGCTGTTTTTT
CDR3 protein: CSARDLAQRTGELFF

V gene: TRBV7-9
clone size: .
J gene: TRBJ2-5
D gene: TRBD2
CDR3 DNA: TGTGCCAGCAGCTTGGGACTACCCGAGACCCAGTACTTC
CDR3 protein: CASSLGLPETQYF

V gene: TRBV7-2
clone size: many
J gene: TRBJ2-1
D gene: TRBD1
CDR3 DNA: TGTGCCAGCAGAGGACAGGGGCACTACAATGAGCAGTTCTTC
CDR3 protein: CASRGQGHYNEQFF

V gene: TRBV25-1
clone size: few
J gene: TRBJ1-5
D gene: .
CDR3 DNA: TGTGCCAGCAGTGAATCGGGCCGGACCGCGCCCCAGCATTTT
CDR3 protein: CASSESGRTAPQHF

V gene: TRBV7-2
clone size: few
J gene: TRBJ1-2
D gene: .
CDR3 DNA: TGTGCCAGCAGCACTCTAGGGGCCCCTGGCTACACCTTC
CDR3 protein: CASSTLGAPGYTF

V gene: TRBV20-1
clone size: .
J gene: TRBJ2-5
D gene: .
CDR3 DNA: TGCAGCGCGGAGGGGGGGGAGACCCAGTACTTC
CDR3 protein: CSAEGGETQYF

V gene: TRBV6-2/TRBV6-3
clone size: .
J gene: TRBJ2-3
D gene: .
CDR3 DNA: TGTGCCAGCACGACTCCTAGCACAGATACGCAGTATTTT
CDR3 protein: CASTTPSTDTQYF

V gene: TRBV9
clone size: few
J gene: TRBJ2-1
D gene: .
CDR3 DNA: TGTGCCAGCAGCCCCAGTGGCGGGTCCAATGAGCAGTTCTTC
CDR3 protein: CASSPSGGSNEQFF

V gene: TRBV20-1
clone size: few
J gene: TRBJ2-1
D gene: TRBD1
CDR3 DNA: TGCAGTGCTAGGGGACAGGTCCTCAATGAGCAGTTCTTC
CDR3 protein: CSARGQVLNEQFF

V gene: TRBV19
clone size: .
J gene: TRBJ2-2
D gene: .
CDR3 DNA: TGTGCCAGCCGCCTGTTAGGGAGCTTCACCGGGGAGCTGTTTTTT
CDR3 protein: CASRLLGSFTGELFF

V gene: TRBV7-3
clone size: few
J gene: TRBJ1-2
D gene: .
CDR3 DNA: TGTGCCAGCAGCCCCCGCCCGGGTGCTGGCTACACCTTC
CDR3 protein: CASSPRPGAGYTF